This T cell receptor (beta chain) was recorded in a study of T-cell reconstitution after alpha-beta-depleted transplantation in children. Preparing the TCRbeta library involved the use of unique molecular identifiers. TCRdb called the PCR reads again in MiXCR, with one record for every CDR3 protein. The sample comprises about 170,000 distinct CDR3 sequences, over 8.5% of which are singletons, and 13% rests with the top ten. The CDR3 has 13 amino acids. The V gene's germline CDR1 is SGHRS and CDR2 YFSETQ. The V gene end was trimmed by 1 base and the J gene end by 4 bases; junction bases not matched to a gene: 0. Study outcomes and limitations: Some patients showed high day-60 TCRbeta diversity, which derived from surviving recipient T cells and thymic progenitors. Newly produced T cells mostly accounted for T-cell counts and diversity one year post-transplant. Expanded clones from the graft, numbering several hundred, reportedly supplied alpha-beta T cells about two months after transplant.

The table lists this clonotype with many counts. Its antigen is not identified. This chain links TRBV5-1 with TRBJ1-1; 8 nucleotides match TRBD1. This TCR was recovered from a boy aged 2 to 9 with acute myeloid leukemia, due to receive a stem cell transplant. The sample consisted of PBMCs, taken before TCRalphabeta/CD19-depleted stem cell transplant. The CDR3 DNA reads as TGCGCCAGCAGCTTGCAGGGGGCCACTGAAGCTTTCTTT. Translated, it gives CASSLQGATEAFF.